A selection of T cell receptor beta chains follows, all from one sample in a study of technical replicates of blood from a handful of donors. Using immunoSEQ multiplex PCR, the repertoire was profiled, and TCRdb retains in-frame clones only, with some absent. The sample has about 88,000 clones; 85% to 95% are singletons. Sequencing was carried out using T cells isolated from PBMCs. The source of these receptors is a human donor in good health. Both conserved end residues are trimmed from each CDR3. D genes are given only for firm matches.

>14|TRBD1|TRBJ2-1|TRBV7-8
ASSLVDRGTIRKQF
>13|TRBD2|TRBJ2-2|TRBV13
ASSRLAGGLRELF
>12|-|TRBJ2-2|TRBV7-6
ASSHNSGSGELF
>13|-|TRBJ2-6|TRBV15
ATSSRGSGANVLT
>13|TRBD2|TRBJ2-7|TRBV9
ASSVDSWEGYEQY
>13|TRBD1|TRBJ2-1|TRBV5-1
ASSHDRGAYNEQF
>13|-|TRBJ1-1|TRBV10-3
AISESMRLNTEAF
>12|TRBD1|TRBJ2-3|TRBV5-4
ASSWTGSTDTQY
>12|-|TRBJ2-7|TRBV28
ASTPHTNPYEQY
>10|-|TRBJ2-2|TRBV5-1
ASRGSTGELF
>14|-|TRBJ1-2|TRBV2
ASSAPGAPGPYGYT
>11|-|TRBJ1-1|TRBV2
ASKSKRWTEAF
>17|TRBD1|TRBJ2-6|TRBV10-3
AISEAGTGESGGANVLT
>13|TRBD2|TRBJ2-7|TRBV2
ASRVPGLYSYEQY
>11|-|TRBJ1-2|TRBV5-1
ASREDANYGYT
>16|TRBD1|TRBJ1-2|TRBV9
ASSVDWWVGTGGYGYT
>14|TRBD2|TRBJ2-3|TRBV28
ASSLWSSGRGDTQY
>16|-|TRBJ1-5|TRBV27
ASSPWGLDKYSNQPQH
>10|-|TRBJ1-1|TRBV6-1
ASSEFSDVAF
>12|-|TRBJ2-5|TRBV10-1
ASSSGDPIETQY
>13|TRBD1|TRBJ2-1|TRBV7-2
ASTEQGMAYNEQF
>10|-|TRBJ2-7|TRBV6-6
ASSDGIYEQY
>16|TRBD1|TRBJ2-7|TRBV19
ASSARILTGTGVPEQY
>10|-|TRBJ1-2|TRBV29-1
SARGGLYGYT
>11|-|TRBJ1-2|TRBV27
ASSFGDIRLWT
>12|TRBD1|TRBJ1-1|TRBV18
ASSPPRGKTEAF
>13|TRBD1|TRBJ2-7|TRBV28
ASSVTGGFPYEQY
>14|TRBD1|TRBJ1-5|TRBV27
ASSPDRAYSNQPQH
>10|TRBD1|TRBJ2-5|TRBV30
AWTQGVGTQY
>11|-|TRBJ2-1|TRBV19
ASSSRPGDEQF
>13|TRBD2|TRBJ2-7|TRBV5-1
ASSPGLAGVHEQY
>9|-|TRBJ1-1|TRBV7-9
ASSLVSEAF
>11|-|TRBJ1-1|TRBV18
ASSLHQGTEAF
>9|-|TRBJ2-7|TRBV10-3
AISELDEQY
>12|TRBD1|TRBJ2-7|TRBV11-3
ASSPGQASYEQY
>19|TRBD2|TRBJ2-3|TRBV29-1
SVFVALGGTSGRRTPDTQY
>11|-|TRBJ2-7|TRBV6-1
ASSEQGNYEQY
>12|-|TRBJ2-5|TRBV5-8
ASSTRTAQETQY
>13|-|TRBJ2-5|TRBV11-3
ASSHFDRPQETQY
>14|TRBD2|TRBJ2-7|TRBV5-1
ASSWTLAGGTYEQY
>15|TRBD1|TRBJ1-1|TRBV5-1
ASSRGTGRSANTEAF
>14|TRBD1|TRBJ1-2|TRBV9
ASTQTGGVAPNGYT